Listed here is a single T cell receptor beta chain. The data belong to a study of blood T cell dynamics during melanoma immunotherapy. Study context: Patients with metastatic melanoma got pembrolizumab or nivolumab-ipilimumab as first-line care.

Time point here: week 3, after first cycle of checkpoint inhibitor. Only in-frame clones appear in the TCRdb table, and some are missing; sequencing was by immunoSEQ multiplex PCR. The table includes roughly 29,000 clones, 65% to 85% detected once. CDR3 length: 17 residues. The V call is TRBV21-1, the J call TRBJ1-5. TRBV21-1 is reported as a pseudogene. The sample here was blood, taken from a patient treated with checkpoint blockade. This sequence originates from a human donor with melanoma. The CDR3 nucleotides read TGTGCCAGCAGCAAAGAGCCTCGGGGGTCTGACAATCAGCCCCAGCATTTT. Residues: CASSKEPRGSDNQPQHF.